This entry features one T cell receptor beta chain sequence. Its target is not known. These data are taken from a study of cytomegalovirus exposure and HLA in healthy donors. Study-wide findings and caveats: Fewer N-insertions (relative to the approximately 670-donor mean) were reportedly seen in an Asian-associated ancestry cluster in a later analysis. With DRB1 most and HLA-C fewest, TCR association rates differed between HLA loci in a later analysis.

The PCR made use of 60 Vbeta and 13 Jbeta primers. Only in-frame clones appear in the TCRdb table, and some are missing; sequencing was by immunoSEQ multiplex PCR. The table has some 100,000 clones, 70% to 85% seen once. The V end lost 2 bases, the J end lost 8 bases, and 15 bases lay between the germline ends. CDR1 and CDR2 (germline): LNHNV, YYDKDF (reference sequence). The CDR3 has 14 amino acids. This TCR was recovered from a man younger than 35 in good health and CMV-seronegative. The rearrangement joins TRBV15 to TRBJ2-5, with TRBD1 as a possible D gene (6 bases). Sample: PBMCs. CDR3 residues: CATSRPTGKYTQYF. Written as DNA, the CDR3 is TGTGCCACCAGCAGACCTACAGGGAAATACACCCAGTACTTC.